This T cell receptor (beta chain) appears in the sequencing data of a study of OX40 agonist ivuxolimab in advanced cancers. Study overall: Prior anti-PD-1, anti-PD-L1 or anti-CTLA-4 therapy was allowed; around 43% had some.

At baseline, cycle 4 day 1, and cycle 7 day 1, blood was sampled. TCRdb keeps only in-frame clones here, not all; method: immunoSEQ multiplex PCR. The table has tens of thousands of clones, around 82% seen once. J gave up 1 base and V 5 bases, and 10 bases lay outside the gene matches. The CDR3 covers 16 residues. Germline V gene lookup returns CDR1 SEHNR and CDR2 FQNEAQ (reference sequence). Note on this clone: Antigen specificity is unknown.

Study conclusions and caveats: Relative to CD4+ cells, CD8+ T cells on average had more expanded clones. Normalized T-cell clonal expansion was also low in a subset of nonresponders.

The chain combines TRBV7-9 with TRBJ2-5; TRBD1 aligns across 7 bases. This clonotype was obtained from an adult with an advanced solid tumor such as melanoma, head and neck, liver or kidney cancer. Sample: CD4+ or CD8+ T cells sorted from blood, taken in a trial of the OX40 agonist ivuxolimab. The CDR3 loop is CASSTFFRDSQETQYF. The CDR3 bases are TGTGCCAGCAGCACCTTTTTCCGGGACAGCCAAGAGACCCAGTACTTC.